This is a list of T cell receptor beta chains from one sample in a study of T cells in Graves' hyperthyroidism and ophthalmopathy. TCRdb re-derived calls from the multiplex PCR reads in MiXCR, one entry per CDR3 protein. The sample contains approximately 270,000 distinct CDR3 sequences, 13% to 15% of which appear only once. Sequencing input: blood. The origin of the receptors is a woman aged 40 to 50 with Graves' hyperthyroidism that later progressed to Graves' ophthalmopathy. Both conserved end residues are part of each CDR3. The D gene is left open where the match is weak. The size of a clone is reported for some rows only, either as once, few or many, or as a class for expanded clones.

V,J,size,D,CDR3,DNA
TRBV12-3/TRBV12-4,TRBJ1-1,many,.,CASSQGWTEAFF,TGTGCCAGTTCTCAGGGTTGGACTGAAGCTTTCTTT
TRBV20-1,TRBJ2-1,.,.,CSAPVGDYNEQFF,TGCAGTGCCCCCGTTGGAGATTACAATGAGCAGTTCTTC
TRBV18,TRBJ1-1,many,.,CASSPLRPGQGHTEAFF,TGTGCCAGCTCACCACTTCGACCGGGGCAGGGCCACACTGAAGCTTTCTTT
TRBV20-1,TRBJ2-7,many,.,CSAPVGVHEQYF,TGCAGTGCTCCGGTAGGGGTCCACGAGCAGTACTTC
TRBV2,TRBJ2-3,many,.,CASSRKRDTQYF,TGTGCCAGCAGTAGGAAGAGAGATACGCAGTATTTT
TRBV27,TRBJ1-2,many,TRBD1,CASTTLYRGLYGYTF,TGTGCCAGCACTACCTTATACAGGGGCCTCTATGGCTACACCTTC
TRBV3-1,TRBJ2-3,many,.,CASSQGWRDTQYF,TGTGCCAGCAGCCAAGGGTGGAGGGATACGCAGTATTTT
TRBV12-3/TRBV12-4,TRBJ1-1,many,.,CASSHGLPAEAFF,TGTGCCAGCAGTCATGGGCTGCCCGCGGAAGCTTTCTTT
TRBV3-1,TRBJ2-1,many,TRBD2,CASSQDQAGLEGNEQFF,TGTGCCAGCAGCCAAGATCAGGCGGGACTAGAGGGCAATGAGCAGTTCTTC
TRBV11-3,TRBJ2-3,many,.,CASSPRTGEVTDTQYF,TGTGCCAGCAGCCCGAGGACGGGGGAGGTCACAGATACGCAGTATTTT
TRBV9,TRBJ1-1,many,TRBD1,CASSAIQGAGNTEAFF,TGTGCCAGCAGCGCCATCCAGGGGGCCGGCAACACTGAAGCTTTCTTT
TRBV7-8,TRBJ2-3,many,.,CASSTGSLADTQYF,TGTGCCAGCAGCACCGGGAGCCTTGCAGATACGCAGTATTTT
TRBV18,TRBJ2-7,many,.,CASSPQVVVAPNGEQYF,TGTGCCAGCTCACCGCAAGTTGTAGTGGCTCCCAACGGGGAGCAGTACTTC
TRBV19,TRBJ2-5,many,.,CASSIPGFQETQYF,TGTGCCAGTAGTATCCCGGGATTTCAAGAGACCCAGTACTTC
TRBV20-1,TRBJ2-3,.,.,CSANPSGDPLTDTQYF,TGCAGTGCTAACCCTTCGGGGGACCCCTTAACAGATACGCAGTATTTT
TRBV4-1,TRBJ2-5,many,TRBD2,CASSHGTRGEETQYF,TGCGCCAGCAGCCACGGGACTAGGGGCGAAGAGACCCAGTACTTC
TRBV5-6,TRBJ2-3,many,.,CASRQGVSPFPDTQYF,TGTGCCAGCAGGCAAGGGGTTTCTCCATTCCCAGATACGCAGTATTTT
TRBV12-3/TRBV12-4,TRBJ2-2,many,TRBD1,CASRKQGRHTGELFF,TGTGCCAGCAGAAAACAGGGGCGGCACACCGGGGAGCTGTTTTTT
TRBV7-2,TRBJ2-5,many,.,CASSLTVGPQETQYF,TGTGCCAGCAGCTTAACCGTGGGGCCCCAAGAGACCCAGTACTTC
TRBV29-1,TRBJ2-1,many,.,CSVESGEGSYNEQFF,TGCAGCGTTGAGAGCGGAGAAGGGTCCTACAATGAGCAGTTCTTC
TRBV19,TRBJ2-7,many,.,CASSPQHPRTVYEQYF,TGTGCCAGTAGCCCCCAGCACCCCCGGACGGTATACGAGCAGTACTTC
TRBV6-1,TRBJ2-1,many,.,CASSEFKVLVSYNEQFF,TGTGCCAGCAGTGAATTTAAGGTACTGGTATCCTACAATGAGCAGTTCTTC
TRBV15,TRBJ2-7,.,.,CATSRGLFSRRLSPYEQYF,TGTGCCACCAGCAGAGGCCTTTTTTCACGGAGACTTAGCCCCTACGAGCAGTACTTC
TRBV29-1,TRBJ2-2,many,TRBD2,CSVASGRKAGELFF,TGCAGCGTTGCTAGCGGGAGAAAAGCCGGGGAGCTGTTTTTT
TRBV10-3,TRBJ2-7,many,.,CASRQLVSYEQYF,TGTGCCAGCCGACAGCTAGTTTCCTACGAGCAGTACTTC
TRBV10-3,TRBJ1-5,many,.,CAGGQTSNQPQHF,TGTGCCGGCGGACAGACTAGCAATCAGCCCCAGCATTTT
TRBV30,TRBJ2-5,many,TRBD1,CAWSRGTGGTQYF,TGTGCCTGGAGCCGAGGAACAGGGGGGACCCAGTACTTC
TRBV11-2,TRBJ2-1,.,.,CASSYIGTVRVF,TGTGCCAGCAGCTATATTGGCACAGTCAGGGTCTTC
TRBV12-3/TRBV12-4,TRBJ1-5,many,TRBD1,CASSLGGGHQPQHF,TGTGCCAGCAGTTTAGGAGGGGGCCATCAGCCCCAGCATTTT
TRBV27,TRBJ2-1,many,.,CASSLMGGIAIRYNEQFF,TGTGCCAGCAGTTTGATGGGCGGGATCGCGATTAGATACAATGAGCAGTTCTTC
TRBV28,TRBJ2-1,many,TRBD2,CASSDWGLADYNEQFF,TGTGCCAGCAGTGACTGGGGACTAGCGGATTACAATGAGCAGTTCTTC
TRBV6-2/TRBV6-3,TRBJ2-7,many,.,CASSGQHSYEQYF,TGTGCCAGCAGTGGACAGCATTCCTACGAGCAGTACTTC
TRBV20-1,TRBJ1-2,.,.,CSARDYGYTF,TGCAGTGCTAGGGACTATGGCTACACCTTC
TRBV27,TRBJ1-3,many,.,CASSLSGHSGNTIYF,TGTGCCAGCAGTTTATCAGGGCACTCTGGAAACACCATATATTTT
TRBV28,TRBJ2-7,.,TRBD2,CASSFGPGGDGVYEQYF,TGTGCCAGCAGTTTCGGGCCGGGAGGAGATGGGGTTTACGAGCAGTACTTC
TRBV5-4,TRBJ2-1,few,.,CASSLAWGEQFF,TGTGCCAGCAGCTTGGCATGGGGAGAGCAGTTCTTC
TRBV27,TRBJ2-1,many,.,CASSSGLVSYNEQFF,TGTGCCAGCAGTTCGGGACTCGTCTCCTACAATGAGCAGTTCTTC
TRBV12-3/TRBV12-4,TRBJ2-7,many,TRBD1,CASSSHRGIGEQYF,TGTGCCAGCAGTTCACACAGGGGAATCGGCGAGCAGTACTTC
TRBV9,TRBJ2-2,many,.,CASSKDQNTGELFF,TGTGCCAGCAGCAAGGACCAGAACACCGGGGAGCTGTTTTTT
TRBV5-4,TRBJ2-5,few,TRBD2,CASSLKPTSRETQYF,TGTGCCAGCAGCTTAAAGCCGACTAGCAGGGAGACCCAGTACTTC
TRBV11-2,TRBJ1-6,.,TRBD1,CASSSPTGVESPLHF,TGTGCCAGCAGCTCCCCAACAGGGGTGGAATCACCCCTCCACTTT
TRBV18,TRBJ1-4,many,.,CASSPPAAFNEKLFF,TGTGCCAGCTCACCACCGGCAGCCTTCAATGAAAAACTGTTTTTT
TRBV6-6,TRBJ1-5,many,.,CASSYGGGGNQPQHF,TGTGCCAGCAGTTACGGGGGTGGGGGCAATCAGCCCCAGCATTTT
TRBV2,TRBJ1-2,many,.,CATIDPVGAYGYTF,TGTGCCACCATCGATCCCGTGGGGGCCTATGGCTACACCTTC
TRBV28,TRBJ2-5,many,TRBD2,CASSSPWVAGGPLTQYF,TGTGCCAGCAGTTCCCCATGGGTAGCGGGAGGGCCCCTCACCCAGTACTTC